This entry lists 32 T cell receptor beta chains sequenced from one sample in a study of T cells in localized non-small cell lung cancer (TCRdb year 2020). Receptor libraries were prepared by the immunoSEQ multiplex PCR assay. In TCRdb, the immuneACCESS table is reduced to in-frame sequences with V and J assigned. These tables do not hold every clone; where another copy was compared, an unresolved V gene accounts for under half, and the others remain unexplained. The sample table holds around 45,000 clones, of which about 85% were seen once. The ten most abundant clones make up 2% to 2.5% of the sample. Sample: PBMCs, taken before any cancer treatment. Receptors originate from a man aged 40 to 70 with stage II lung adenocarcinoma.

The chain recombines TRBV5-1 with TRBJ2-3, with D tentatively TRBD2 (5 bases). CDR3 length equals 15 residues. Germline V gives CDR1 SGHRS, CDR2 YFSETQ. V was pared by 0 bases and J by 3 bases, with 11 bases between. This CDR3 is CASSLGGRGTDTQYF. The CDR3 DNA reads as TGCGCCAGCAGCTTGGGAGGGAGAGGGACAGATACGCAGTATTTT. Full variable domain (rest looked up from reference TRBV5-1 and TRBJ2-3): KAGVTQTPRYLIKTRGQQVTLSCSPISGHRSVSWYQQTPGQGLQFLFEYFSETQRNKGNFPGRFSGRQFSNSRSEMNVSTLELGDSALYLCASSLGGRGTDTQYFGPGTRLTVL.

The rearrangement joins TRBV11-2 to TRBJ1-2; D ambiguous. CDR3 length: 13 amino acids. Between the trimmed V and J ends, which lost 1 base and 6 bases, there was a span of 9 bases. Germline loops: CDR1 SGHAT, CDR2 FQNNGV. The CDR3 is CASSLGSENGYTF. Here the CDR3 DNA reads TGTGCCAGCAGCTTAGGTTCGGAAAATGGCTACACCTTC. Combining the CDR3 with reference TRBV11-2 and TRBJ1-2 gives the whole variable domain EAGVAQSPRYKIIEKRQSVAFWCNPISGHATLYWYQQILGQGPKLLIQFQNNGVVDDSQLPKDRFSAERLKGVDSTLKIQPAKLEDSAVYLCASSLGSENGYTFGSGTRLTVV.

The rearrangement joins TRBV4-1 to TRBJ1-1, with TRBD1 as a possible D gene (6 bases). This CDR3 has 15 amino acids. The germline V gene has CDR1 MGHRA and CDR2 YSYEKL. Trimming cost V 0 bases and J 1 base, with 9 bases left between them. The CDR3 spells CASSQERTANTEAFF. CDR3 bases: TGCGCCAGCAGCCAAGAACGGACAGCGAACACTGAAGCTTTCTTT.

This chain links TRBV2 with TRBJ2-1; D not resolved. Germline loops: CDR1 SNHLY, CDR2 FYNNEI. CDR3 size: 12 residues. V dropped 4 bases and J dropped 10 bases, with 11 bases sitting between them. The chain's CDR3 is CASSGDVGEQFF. The CDR3 region has the DNA TGTGCCAGCAGTGGTGACGTAGGCGAGCAGTTCTTC.

The CDR3: CASSLGPSYEQYF. CDR3 sequence (DNA): TGTGCCAGCAGCTTAGGTCCTTCCTACGAGCAGTACTTC. V gene TRBV7-2 combines with J gene TRBJ2-7; D remains unclear. The length of the CDR3 is 13 residues. Germline V CDR1 and CDR2: SGHTA, FQGNSA. Trimming took off 1 base at V and 1 base at J, with 5 bases between the two ends.

The rearrangement links TRBV7-2 to TRBJ2-1; 14 bases are a match to TRBD2. The CDR3 is 15 amino acids. V was clipped by 2 bases and J by 10 bases; unmatched bases: 4. The germline CDR1 and CDR2 sequences are SGHTA and FQGNSA. In nucleotides, the CDR3 is TGTGCCAGCAGCTTACGGACTAGCGGGGGGACCGAGCAGTTCTTC. It specifies CASSLRTSGGTEQFF.

CDR3 in DNA: TGTGCCAGCACCCGCCGGGGGGAAAGCACCGGGGAGCTGTTTTTT. This translates into CASTRRGESTGELFF. V is TRBV2 and J is TRBJ2-2; TRBD2 matches 7 bases. J was trimmed by 4 bases and V by 7 bases; bases with no gene match: 9. Germline values: CDR1 SNHLY, CDR2 FYNNEI. CDR3 size: 15 residues. Using reference TRBV2 and TRBJ2-2 for the parts outside the CDR3, the full variable domain is EPEVTQTPSHQVTQMGQEVILRCVPISNHLYFYWYRQILGQKVEFLVSFYNNEISEKSEIFDDQFSVERPDGSNFTLKIRSTKLEDSAMYFCASTRRGESTGELFFGEGSRLTVL.

The DNA for the CDR3 is TGTGCCAGCAGCTTGAACCAGGGCGAGCAGTACGTC. It encodes CASSLNQGEQYV. V gene TRBV5-4 combines with J gene TRBJ2-7, with D perhaps TRBD1 (5 bases). Per germline, CDR1 SGHNT and CDR2 YYREEE (reference sequence). Trimming cost V 1 base and J 6 bases, with 8 bases left between them. The CDR3 length is 12 residues.

The chain uses TRBV6-1 and TRBJ2-7; D not resolved. Trimming took 1 base from V and 4 from J, leaving 8 bases between them. The CDR3 loop spans 13 amino acids. The germline V gene encodes CDR1 MNHNS and CDR2 SASEGT. CDR3 coding DNA: TGTGCCAGCAGTGAAGTTAGAAGTTACGAGCAGTACGTC. It yields the protein CASSEVRSYEQYV.

The genes are TRBV28 and TRBJ1-4; a weak D match, TRBD1 (6 bases). V lost 3 bases to trimming and J lost 0 bases, with 11 bases between them. Germline CDR1 MDHEN, CDR2 SYDVKM. The CDR3 is made up of 16 amino acids. In nucleotides, the CDR3 is TGTGCCAGCAGTTTTTTGGGGGGCCCAACTAATGAAAAACTGTTTTTT. Translation gives CASSFLGGPTNEKLFF.

The CDR3 DNA reads TGTGCCAGCAGTGTTGGACCTCAAGAGACCCAGTACTTC. Translated: CASSVGPQETQYF. The chain joins TRBV2 to TRBJ2-5, with unresolved D. The V gene lost 4 bases and the J gene lost 2 bases, with 8 bases spanning the gap. This CDR3 has 13 residues. CDR1 and CDR2 (germline): SNHLY, FYNNEI.

A word on this clone: This is likely a read error, given that the CDR3 carries no conserved phenylalanine or tryptophan at its end. V is TRBV7-9 and J is TRBJ1-2; D unclear. The V end lost 1 base, the J end lost 8 bases, and 17 bases lay between the germline ends. Looked up from germline, CDR1 is SEHNR and CDR2 is FQNEAQ (reference sequence). The CDR3 totals 15 residues. The CDR3 nucleotides are TGTGCCAGCAGCTTAGATAGGCAGGCTTCCGCGGGCTACACCCTC. Its translation is CASSLDRQASAGYTL.

The V call is TRBV4-2, the J call TRBJ2-2; D possibly uses TRBD1 or TRBD2 (6 bases each). V was shortened by 0 bases and J by 8 bases, with 13 bases between the two germline ends. The CDR3 has 15 residues. Germline CDR1 LGHNA, CDR2 YNFKEQ. CDR3 amino acids: CASSQDHGGLGELFF. The CDR3 nucleotides are TGTGCCAGCAGCCAAGACCACGGGGGCCTGGGGGAGCTGTTTTTT.

The sample holds one count of this clone. V gene TRBV30 combines with J gene TRBJ1-4; D possibly corresponds to TRBD1 (5 bases). The CDR3 has 13 residues. Germline lookup yields CDR1 GTSNPN and CDR2 SVGIG (reference sequence). V dropped 2 bases and J dropped 6 bases, with 10 bases sitting between them. The CDR3 loop is CAWSNGRDEKLFF. Here the CDR3 DNA reads TGTGCCTGGAGTAACGGCAGGGATGAAAAACTGTTTTTT.

The chain is built from TRBV10-2 and TRBJ1-1; no definite D call. The CDR3 runs to 13 residues. The germline gives CDR1 WSHSY, CDR2 SAAADI. Trimming stripped 2 bases from V and 3 bases from J, with 7 bases between. The CDR3 coding sequence is TGCGCCAGCAGTGAGGGGAGAGACACTGAAGCTTTCTTT. It codes for CASSEGRDTEAFF.

The chain joins TRBV14 to TRBJ2-1; D remains unclear. CDR1 is SGHDN and CDR2 is FVKESK in the germline V gene. The CDR3 totals 14 residues. The V end lost 4 bases, the J end lost 9 bases, and 16 bases lay between the germline ends. CDR3 nucleotide sequence: TGTGCCAGCAGCCTTTTGCTAGAGGTGGGTGAGCAGTTCTTC. Protein product: CASSLLLEVGEQFF.

V is TRBV2 and J is TRBJ1-1; a weak D match, TRBD1 (5 bases). V lost 0 bases and J lost 5, with 16 bases in between. CDR1 and CDR2 (germline): SNHLY, FYNNEI. The CDR3 is made up of 16 amino acids. The CDR3 bases are TGTGCCAGCAGTGAAGCGTCGGGGGGGGTGTTGACTGAAGCTTTCTTT. As protein: CASSEASGGVLTEAFF. Drawing the rest from reference TRBV2 and TRBJ1-1, the complete variable domain is EPEVTQTPSHQVTQMGQEVILRCVPISNHLYFYWYRQILGQKVEFLVSFYNNEISEKSEIFDDQFSVERPDGSNFTLKIRSTKLEDSAMYFCASSEASGGVLTEAFFGQGTRLTVV.

V is TRBV18 and J is TRBJ1-2; no clear D gene. The ends were cut back, 2 bases at V and 4 bases at J, with 14 bases in the middle. Germline V gene data show CDR1 as KGHSH and CDR2 as LQKENI. CDR3 length: 15 residues. As DNA, the CDR3 is TGTGCCAGCTCACCAAACAGTCATTACAGCTATGGCTACACCTTC. Amino acids: CASSPNSHYSYGYTF.

The rearrangement uses TRBV5-4 and TRBJ1-1; D may be TRBD1 (6 bases). Trimming left V 4 bases short and J 0 bases short, with 10 bases between. The CDR3 totals 14 residues. Germline V gene sequence: CDR1 SGHNT, CDR2 YYREEE (reference sequence). Here the CDR3 reads CASSPTGLNTEAFF. The DNA for the CDR3 is TGTGCCAGCAGCCCGACAGGACTGAACACTGAAGCTTTCTTT.

This clone occurred a few times. J is TRBJ1-1 and V is TRBV30, with TRBD1 as a possible D gene (5 bases). Germline V CDR1 and CDR2: GTSNPN, SVGIG (reference sequence). The CDR3 totals 13 residues. The germline V and J ends were trimmed by 4 bases and 3 bases, with 12 bases remaining between them. In DNA form, the CDR3 reads TGTGCCTGGACCCAAAGGGGCTACACTGAAGCTTTCTTT. Encoded protein: CAWTQRGYTEAFF.

V and J are TRBV5-1 and TRBJ1-6; D not certain. V was trimmed by 0 bases and J by 5 bases, leaving 3 bases between them. Germline CDR1 and CDR2: SGHRS and YFSETQ. The CDR3 extends over 13 amino acids. CDR3 loop: CASSLGDNSPLHF. CDR3 DNA: TGCGCCAGCAGCTTGGGGGATAATTCACCCCTCCACTTT.

The rearrangement joins TRBV14 to TRBJ2-2, with D possibly being TRBD1 or TRBD2 (6 bases each). The CDR3 runs to 16 residues. Trimming cost V 1 base and J 3 bases, with 12 bases left between them. The germline CDR1 and CDR2 sequences are SGHDN and FVKESK. CDR3 sequence: CASSQVRGTYTGELFF. The CDR3 DNA reads TGTGCCAGCAGCCAAGTAAGGGGGACTTACACCGGGGAGCTGTTTTTT.

The chain is built from TRBV6-5 and TRBJ2-7; 7 nucleotides align to TRBD1. Trimming took 5 bases from V and 0 from J; bases not matched to a gene: 7. This CDR3 region has 15 residues. Germline CDR1 is MNHEY and CDR2 is SVGAGI. CDR3 DNA: TGTGCCAGCAGTCTGAGTGGGGACAGCTCCTACGAGCAGTACTTC. It translates to CASSLSGDSSYEQYF.

This chain uses TRBV4-2 with TRBJ2-2, with TRBD2 matching over 8 bases. Germline lookup yields CDR1 LGHNA and CDR2 YNFKEQ. With V trimmed by 1 base and J by 5 bases, 3 bases remained unmatched. CDR3 length equals 15 residues. The CDR3 sequence: CASSQVAGGTGELFF. CDR3 in DNA: TGTGCCAGCAGCCAAGTTGCGGGGGGAACCGGGGAGCTGTTTTTT.

The rearrangement joins TRBV9 to TRBJ2-5; 8 bases map to TRBD1. This CDR3 region has 16 residues. Germline CDR1 reads SGDLS; CDR2 reads YYNGEE. The V segment lost 0 bases and the J segment 5 bases; nucleotides outside the gene matches: 9. In nucleotides, the CDR3 is TGTGCCAGCAGCGTAGGTTTCGGACAGGGTAGGGAGACCCAGTACTTC. This codes for CASSVGFGQGRETQYF.

The chain has TRBV2 and TRBJ2-1; D may be TRBD1 or TRBD2 (5 bases each). Trimming removed 4 bases at V and 0 bases at J, with 10 bases between. From germline, CDR1 is SNHLY and CDR2 FYNNEI. The CDR3 totals 15 residues. The CDR3 sequence: CASSAEGSSYNEQFF. The CDR3 bases are TGTGCCAGCAGTGCAGAGGGGAGCTCCTACAATGAGCAGTTCTTC.

The chain joins TRBV19 to TRBJ2-5, with 10 bases fitting TRBD1. Germline trimming cut 3 bases from V and 2 bases from J; bases unmatched to any gene: 3. The CDR3 runs to 15 residues. CDR1 is LNHDA, CDR2 SQIVND, per germline (reference sequence). CDR3 coding DNA: TGTGCCAGTAGTATCCGGGACAGGGGACAAGAGACCCAGTACTTC. Its translation: CASSIRDRGQETQYF. Full variable domain (missing parts from reference TRBV19 and TRBJ2-5): DGGITQSPKYLFRKEGQNVTLSCEQNLNHDAMYWYRQDPGQGLRLIYYSQIVNDFQKGDIAEGYSVSREKKESFPLTVTSAQKNPTAFYLCASSIRDRGQETQYFGPGTRLLVL.

This rearrangement joins TRBV18 to TRBJ1-2; TRBD1 agrees at 10 bases. This CDR3 has 17 amino acids. The V gene's germline CDR1 is KGHSH and CDR2 LQKENI. J was trimmed by 4 bases and V by 6 bases; bases with no gene match: 14. The CDR3 region is CASSITGQGPPIYGYTF. The DNA for the CDR3 is TGTGCCAGCTCCATAACGGGACAGGGGCCTCCGATCTATGGCTACACCTTC. Looking up the rest from reference TRBV18 and TRBJ1-2 gives the full variable domain: NAGVMQNPRHLVRRRGQEARLRCSPMKGHSHVYWYRQLPEEGLKFMVYLQKENIIDESGMPKERFSAEFPKEGPSILRIQQVVRGDSAAYFCASSITGQGPPIYGYTFGSGTRLTVV.

CDR3 nucleotide sequence: TGCGCCAGCAGTTCAGGGACTGAAGCTTTCTTT. Its protein is CASSSGTEAFF. The rearrangement joins TRBV10-1 to TRBJ1-1; D perhaps matches TRBD1 (5 bases). V lost 5 bases and J lost 5, with 6 bases in between. The CDR3 runs 11 residues. The germline gives CDR1 WNHNN, CDR2 SYGVQD (reference sequence).

The V gene is TRBV7-2, the J gene TRBJ2-5; D gene ambiguous. The CDR3 runs 15 residues. From germline, CDR1 is SGHTA and CDR2 FQGNSA. Trimming took 6 bases from V and 1 from J, leaving 15 bases between them. CDR3: CASSFPRARQETQYF. CDR3 DNA: TGTGCCAGCAGTTTTCCTCGAGCGCGCCAAGAGACCCAGTACTTC.

The chain is built from TRBV11-3 and TRBJ1-1; the D is unclear. Germline-derived CDR1 and CDR2 are SGHNT and YENEEA. The V end was cut by 2 bases, the J end by 7 bases, with 11 bases between. The CDR3 is 13 residues long. CDR3 DNA sequence: TGTGCCAGCAGCTTAATTATAGGCAGTGAAGCTTTCTTT. It is translated as CASSLIIGSEAFF. Full variable domain (remainder filled in from reference TRBV11-3 and TRBJ1-1): EAGVVQSPRYKIIEKKQPVAFWCNPISGHNTLYWYLQNLGQGPELLIRYENEEAVDDSQLPKDRFSAERLKGVDSTLKIQPAELGDSAVYLCASSLIIGSEAFFGQGTRLTVV.

The chain uses TRBV5-1 and TRBJ2-7; 10 bases are a match to TRBD1. The CDR3 extends over 17 amino acids. From germline, CDR1 is SGHRS and CDR2 YFSETQ. The V segment lost 2 bases and the J segment 2 bases; nucleotides outside the gene matches: 10. CDR3 in DNA: TGCGCCAGCAGCTTATTACCGGGACAGGGGTCAACCTACGAGCAGTACGTC. Protein sequence: CASSLLPGQGSTYEQYV.